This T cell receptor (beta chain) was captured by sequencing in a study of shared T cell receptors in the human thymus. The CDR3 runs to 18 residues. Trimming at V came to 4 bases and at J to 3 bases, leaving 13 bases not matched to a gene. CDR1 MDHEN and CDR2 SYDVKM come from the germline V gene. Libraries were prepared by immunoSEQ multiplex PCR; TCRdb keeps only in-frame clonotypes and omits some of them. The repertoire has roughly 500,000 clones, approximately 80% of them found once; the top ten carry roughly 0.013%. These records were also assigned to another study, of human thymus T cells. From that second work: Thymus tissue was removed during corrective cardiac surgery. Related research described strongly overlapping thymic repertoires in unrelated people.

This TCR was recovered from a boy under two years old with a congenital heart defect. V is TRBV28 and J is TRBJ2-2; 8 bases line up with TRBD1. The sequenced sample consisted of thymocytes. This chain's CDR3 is CASSSPPRDRSYTGELFF. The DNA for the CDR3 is TGTGCCAGCAGTTCCCCACCGCGGGACAGGTCGTACACCGGGGAGCTGTTTTTT.